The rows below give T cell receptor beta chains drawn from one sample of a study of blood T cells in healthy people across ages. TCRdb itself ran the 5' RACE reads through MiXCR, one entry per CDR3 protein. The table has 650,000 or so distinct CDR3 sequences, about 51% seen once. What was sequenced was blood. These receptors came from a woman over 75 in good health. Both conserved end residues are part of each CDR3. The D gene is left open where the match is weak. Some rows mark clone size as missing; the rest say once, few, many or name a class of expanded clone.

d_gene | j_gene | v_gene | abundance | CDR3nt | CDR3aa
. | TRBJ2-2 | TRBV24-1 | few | TGTGCCACCAGTGATCCGGGGACGGGGAACACCGGGGAGCTGTTTTTT | CATSDPGTGNTGELFF
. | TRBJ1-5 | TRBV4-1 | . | TGCGCCAGCAGCCAACTGGGGGGCAGGATCGAGCCCCAGCATTTT | CASSQLGGRIEPQHF
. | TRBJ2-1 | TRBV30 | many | TGTGCCTGGAGTGACTTCTCCAATGAGCAGTTCTTC | CAWSDFSNEQFF
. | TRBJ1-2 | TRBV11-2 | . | TGTGCCGGGATAGATGGCTACACCTTC | CAGIDGYTF
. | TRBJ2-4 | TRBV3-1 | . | TGTGCCAGCAGCAAACTAGCCAAAAACATTCAGTACTTC | CASSKLAKNIQYF
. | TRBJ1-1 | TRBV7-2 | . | TGTGCCAGCAGCTTAGTGGTCAGGGACGGAGCTTTCTTT | CASSLVVRDGAFF
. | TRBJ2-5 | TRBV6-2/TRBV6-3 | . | TGTGCCAGCAGTTATCGTCAAAGCCCCACGGGAGAGACCCAGTACTTC | CASSYRQSPTGETQYF
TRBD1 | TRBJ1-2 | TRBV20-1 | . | TGCAGTGCTAGGGCAGGGGGGGCTAACTATGGCTACACCTTC | CSARAGGANYGYTF
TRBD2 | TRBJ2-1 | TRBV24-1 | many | TGTGCCACCAGTGACCCCAGCGGGAGCTCCTACAATGAGCAGTTCTTC | CATSDPSGSSYNEQFF
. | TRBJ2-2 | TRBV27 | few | TGTGCCAGCAGTTTATCGTACGGCCCGAACACCGGGGAGCTGTTTTTT | CASSLSYGPNTGELFF
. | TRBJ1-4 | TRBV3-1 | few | TGTGCCAGCAGCCGCGGGACGCACACAGCTAATGAAAAACTGTTTTTT | CASSRGTHTANEKLFF
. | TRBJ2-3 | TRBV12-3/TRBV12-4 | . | TGTGCCAGCAGCAGCCACAAAGCAGATACGCAGTATTTT | CASSSHKADTQYF
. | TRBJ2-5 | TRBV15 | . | TGTGCCACCAGCACGATGGACGGAAAAGAGACCCAGTACTTC | CATSTMDGKETQYF
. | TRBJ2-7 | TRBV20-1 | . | TGCAGTGCTCAAATGAACTACGAGCAGTACTTC | CSAQMNYEQYF
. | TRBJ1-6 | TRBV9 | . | TGTGCCAGCAGCGTGAGGTCCGGCAATTCACCCCTCCACTTT | CASSVRSGNSPLHF
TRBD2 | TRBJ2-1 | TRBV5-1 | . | TGCGCCAGCAGCCCGCCGGGGGGGGACAATGAGCAGTTCTTC | CASSPPGGDNEQFF
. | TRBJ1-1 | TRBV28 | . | TGTGCCAGCAGTCCCCGACAGCGGGGAAACACTGAAGCTTTCTTT | CASSPRQRGNTEAFF
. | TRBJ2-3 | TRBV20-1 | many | TGCAGTGCTAGAGTCGATACGAAAGATACGCAGTATTTT | CSARVDTKDTQYF
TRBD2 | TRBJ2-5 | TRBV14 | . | TGTGCCAGCAGTCCTAATACCGGGACTACCCGGGGAGAGACCCAGTACTTC | CASSPNTGTTRGETQYF
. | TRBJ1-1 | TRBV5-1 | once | TGCGCCAGCAGCTTGGCCGGTGGGCCCACTGAAGCTTTCTTT | CASSLAGGPTEAFF
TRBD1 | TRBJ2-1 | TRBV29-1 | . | TGCAGCGTGGCGGGACAGGGGGCGTACAATGAGCAGTTCTTC | CSVAGQGAYNEQFF
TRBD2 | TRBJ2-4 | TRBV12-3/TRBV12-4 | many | TGTGCCAGCAGTCCCGGGGGGAACCTAGCCAAAAACATTCAGTACTTC | CASSPGGNLAKNIQYF
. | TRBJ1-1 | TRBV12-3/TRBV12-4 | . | TGTGCCAGCAGTTCCGAGGTGGTTTTAGGGTCTGAAGCTTTCTTT | CASSSEVVLGSEAFF
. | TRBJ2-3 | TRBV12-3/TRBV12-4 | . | TGCGCCAGCAGTTTACACGGGAGAGCTAGCACAGATACGCAGTATTTT | CASSLHGRASTDTQYF
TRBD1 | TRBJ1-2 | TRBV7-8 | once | TGTGCCAGCAGCTCTTTGATCCGGGACAGGGGGCTAGATGGCTACACCTTC | CASSSLIRDRGLDGYTF
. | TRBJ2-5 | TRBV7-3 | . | TGTGCCAGCAGCTTAGAATACTTCAAGGGGTCCCATGAGCAGTACTTC | CASSLEYFKGSHEQYF
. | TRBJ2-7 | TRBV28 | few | TGTGCCAGCATCCCATCCAAGGGCTCCTACGAGCAGTACTTC | CASIPSKGSYEQYF
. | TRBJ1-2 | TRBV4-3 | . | TGCGCCAGCAGCCAAGACCCCGGGGGGGCTCCTAACTATGGCTACACCTTC | CASSQDPGGAPNYGYTF
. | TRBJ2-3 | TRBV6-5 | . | TGTGCCAGCAGAATCAGTGATACGCAGTATTTT | CASRISDTQYF
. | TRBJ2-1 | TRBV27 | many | TGTGCCAGCAGTTTATCTTCCGGGACCAGGCAGTTCTTC | CASSLSSGTRQFF
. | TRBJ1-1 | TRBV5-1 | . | TGCGCCAGCAGCGAAGGGACGGAGAACACTGAAGCTTTCTTT | CASSEGTENTEAFF
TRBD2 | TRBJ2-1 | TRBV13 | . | TGTGCCAGCAGCCAAACCGGGACTAGGACCCTGGACAATGAGCAGTTCTTC | CASSQTGTRTLDNEQFF
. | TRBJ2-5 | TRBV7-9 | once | TGTGCCAGCAGCTTAGTCTCAAGCGGGACCCAGTACTTC | CASSLVSSGTQYF
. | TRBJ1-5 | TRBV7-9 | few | TGTGCCAGCAGCTTAGGCCACAGCCAGGGACAGCCCCAGCATTTT | CASSLGHSQGQPQHF
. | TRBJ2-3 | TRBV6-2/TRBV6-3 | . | TGTGCCAGCAGTTACTACGGACCCAATACGCAGTATTTT | CASSYYGPNTQYF
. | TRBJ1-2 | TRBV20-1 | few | TGCAGTGCTAGAGATCGGGCAGGGAGGGGCTACACCTTC | CSARDRAGRGYTF
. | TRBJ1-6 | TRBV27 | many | TGTGCCAGCAGTTTAATGTGGCCGTACTACAGCTCCTATAATTCACCCCTCCACTTT | CASSLMWPYYSSYNSPLHF
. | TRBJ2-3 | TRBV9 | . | TGTGCCAGCAGCGCCCGAACAGGGTTCACAGATACGCAGTATTTT | CASSARTGFTDTQYF
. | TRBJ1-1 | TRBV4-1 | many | TGCGCCAGCAGCCAAGAAATGACGACCCAGGGGTTCACTGAAGCTTTCTTT | CASSQEMTTQGFTEAFF
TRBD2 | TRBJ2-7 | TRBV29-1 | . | TGCAGCGTTGACCTAGAAGTGGGACTAGCGGGAGTCTACGAGCAGTACTTC | CSVDLEVGLAGVYEQYF
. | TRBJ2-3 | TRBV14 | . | TGTGCCAGCAGCCAGACCACGTATACGCAGTATTTT | CASSQTTYTQYF
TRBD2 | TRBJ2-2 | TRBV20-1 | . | TGCAGTGCGGAAACCCTAGCGGGAGGGCTAAGGGGGGAGCTGTTTTTT | CSAETLAGGLRGELFF
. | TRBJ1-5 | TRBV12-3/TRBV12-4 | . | TGTGCCAGCAGTTCAGCTCCAGACATCAGGCCCCAGCATTTT | CASSSAPDIRPQHF
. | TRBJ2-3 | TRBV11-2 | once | TGTGCCAGCAGCTTAGACGGGGCGGAGAGCACAGATACGCAGTATTTT | CASSLDGAESTDTQYF
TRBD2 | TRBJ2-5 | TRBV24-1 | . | TGTGCCACCAGTGATCCTGGGGGGGATGGGGTGACCCAGTACTTC | CATSDPGGDGVTQYF
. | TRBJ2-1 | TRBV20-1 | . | TGCAGTGCCCTCCGAGTGGGGGGGGCCCGGAATGAGCAGTTCTTC | CSALRVGGARNEQFF
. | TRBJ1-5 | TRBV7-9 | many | TGTGCCAGCAGCTTTGGAGGAGGTCAGCCCCAGCATTTT | CASSFGGGQPQHF
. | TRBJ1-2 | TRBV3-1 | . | TGTGCCAGCAGCCAAGGACATAACTATGGCTACACCTTC | CASSQGHNYGYTF
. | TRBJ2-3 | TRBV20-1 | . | TGCAGTGCCCACGACTATCATTCCACAGGAGGTACGCAGTATTTT | CSAHDYHSTGGTQYF